This T cell receptor beta chain derives from a study of T cell responses to AZD1222 COVID-19 vaccine. Points from the study as a whole: Most donors were white British and more were female, and clonal diversity was possibly underestimated. Of the AZD1222 recipients, only 5 to 7 were seropositive at baseline. Mapped onto spike, vaccine-associated CD4 TCRs spanned it and were dominant at 160-218 and 743-854. Repertoires were obtained only post-peak T cell response.

The data were produced by immunoSEQ multiplex PCR, yet TCRdb's version contains in-frame clones alone and is incomplete. The sample shows about 140,000 clones, 85% to 95% of them seen only once. The CDR3 totals 15 residues. The germline V gene encodes CDR1 MNHNS and CDR2 SASEGT. With 3 bases clipped from V and 0 bases from J, the junction kept 4 bases outside the gene matches. Concerning this clone itself: Its antigen is unknown.

V usage is TRBV6-1 and J usage is TRBJ2-7, with TRBD1 matching 8 bases. This TCR was sampled from an adult in good health. The specimen comprised peripheral blood, sampled on day 0 of AZD1222 vaccination. The CDR3 loop is CASSEDRVLSYEQYF. The CDR3 DNA sequence: TGTGCCAGCAGTGAGGACAGGGTCCTCTCCTACGAGCAGTACTTC.